Listed here are 18 T cell receptor beta chains from one sample, sequenced in a study of blood T cell repertoires in COVID-19. The method was immunoSEQ multiplex PCR; TCRdb's version includes in-frame clones alone and lacks a portion of them. The table records 150,000 to 200,000 clones, 80% to 95% of them present only once. Sequencing used peripheral blood. All receptors derive from a woman between 50 and 59 years old with acute or convalescent COVID-19.

The genes are TRBV28 and TRBJ2-7, with D tentatively TRBD1 (6 bases). This CDR3 comprises 13 residues. The V end lost 2 bases, the J end lost 2 bases, and 7 bases lay between the germline ends. Germline-derived CDR1 and CDR2 are MDHEN and SYDVKM. This CDR3 is CASSLGQPYEQYF. CDR3 DNA sequence: TGTGCCAGCAGTTTAGGACAGCCCTACGAGCAGTACTTC.

The table lists this clone with a count of one. The CDR3 DNA follows: TGTGCCAGCAGCTGGAAAGGGGCAGATACGCAGTATTTT. Its protein product is CASSWKGADTQYF. The chain joins TRBV5-4 to TRBJ2-3; possible D gene TRBD1, 5 bases. The CDR3 loop spans 13 amino acids. The V end was cut by 3 bases, the J end by 4 bases, with 9 bases between. Germline V lookup: CDR1 SGHNT, CDR2 YYREEE (reference sequence).

The chain uses TRBV19 and TRBJ2-1; 8 bases map to TRBD1. CDR3 size: 13 residues. CDR1 is LNHDA and CDR2 is SQIVND in the germline V gene (reference sequence). The junction had 3 bases not matched to a gene; V was cut back by 3 bases and J by 8 bases. The CDR3 is CASSIQGAYEQFF. DNA for the CDR3: TGTGCCAGTAGTATCCAGGGGGCATATGAGCAGTTCTTC.

J is TRBJ2-1 and V is TRBV28; TRBD1 might be the D (6 bases). V was clipped by 7 bases and J by 6 bases, with 22 bases between them. Germline V lookup: CDR1 MDHEN, CDR2 SYDVKM. The CDR3 contains 16 residues. DNA for the CDR3: TGTGCCAGCACCCTTCTCATGGGGGCGGCACGCAATGAGCAGTTCTTC. Residues: CASTLLMGAARNEQFF.

The rearrangement links TRBV10-3 to TRBJ1-5, with 8 nucleotides matching TRBD1. Germline V CDR1 and CDR2: ENHRY, SYGVKD. After removal of 6 bases from V and 5 bases from J, the junction contained 6 bases not matched to a gene. The CDR3 covers 14 residues. CDR3: CAIRGTGDDQPQHF. CDR3 coding DNA: TGTGCCATCAGGGGGACAGGCGATGATCAGCCCCAGCATTTT.

The chain combines TRBV12-3 or TRBV12-4 with TRBJ1-5; possible D gene TRBD1, 5 bases. Deletions cut 6 bases from V and 7 bases from J, with 10 bases between. This CDR3 spans 12 amino acids. The CDR3 coding sequence is TGTGCCAGCAGAGACAGCCTACAGCCCCAGCATTTT. Protein: CASRDSLQPQHF.

The CDR3, as DNA: TGTGCCAGAGATAGTTGGAACCTCAGGGGCCGGACCCAGTACTTC. This codes for CARDSWNLRGRTQYF. This chain connects TRBV3-1 (or the pseudogene TRBV3-2) to TRBJ2-5, with TRBD1 as a possible D gene (6 bases). V was shortened by 9 bases and J by 7 bases, with 24 bases between the two germline ends. Germline loops: CDR1 LGHDT, CDR2 YNNKEL (reference sequence). The CDR3 consists of 15 residues.

The rearrangement uses TRBV9 and TRBJ2-2; perhaps TRBD1 as D (6 bases). Germline assignment: CDR1 SGDLS and CDR2 YYNGEE. The CDR3 loop spans 16 amino acids. Trimming took off 4 bases at V and 5 bases at J, with 18 bases between the two ends. The CDR3 reads CASSPRDTGGTGELFF. As DNA, the CDR3 is TGTGCCAGCAGCCCACGGGACACCGGAGGAACCGGGGAGCTGTTTTTT.

The rearrangement joins TRBV27 to TRBJ1-4; a possible D gene is TRBD1 (5 bases). The germline gives CDR1 MNHEY, CDR2 SMNVEV (reference sequence). This CDR3 is built from 14 residues. Deletions cut 5 bases from V and 7 bases from J, with 14 bases between. CDR3 nucleotide sequence: TGTGCCAGCAGTCCCCGTCGCGGGGGTGAAAAACTGTTTTTT. Residues: CASSPRRGGEKLFF.

This sequence joins TRBV7-2 and TRBJ2-2; possible D gene TRBD1, 6 bases. Germline loops: CDR1 SGHTA, CDR2 FQGNSA. V dropped 2 bases and J dropped 7 bases, with 8 bases sitting between them. The CDR3 is made up of 13 amino acids. Here the CDR3 DNA reads TGTGCCAGCAGCTTAAGGGGGAACGGGGAGCTGTTTTTT. Translation: CASSLRGNGELFF.

The chain is built from TRBV4-3 and TRBJ1-4, with D tentatively TRBD1 (6 bases). This CDR3 has 21 amino acids. Germline CDR1 reads LGHNA; CDR2 reads YSLEER. The V end lost 1 base, the J end lost 0 bases, and 24 bases lay between the germline ends. CDR3 in amino acids: CASSQVGHNLKGGTTNEKLFF. The DNA for the CDR3 is TGCGCCAGCAGCCAAGTGGGCCACAACCTAAAGGGGGGGACAACTAATGAAAAACTGTTTTTT.

This clone has more than one count but fewer than ten. The chain couples TRBV19 to TRBJ2-4; no clear D gene. This CDR3 has 13 residues. CDR1 is LNHDA, CDR2 SQIVND, per germline (reference sequence). V was trimmed by 4 bases and J by 2 bases, leaving 6 bases between them. The CDR3, as DNA: TGTGCCAGTAGTACCCTCCCCAAAAACATTCAGTACTTC. Encoded protein: CASSTLPKNIQYF.

The rearrangement links TRBV3-1 (or the pseudogene TRBV3-2) to TRBJ1-5, with D hard to call. Trimming stripped 4 bases from V and 4 bases from J, with 8 bases between. Germline V gives CDR1 LGHDT, CDR2 YNNKEL (reference sequence). This CDR3 comprises 13 residues. The CDR3 bases are TGTGCCAGCAGCCGAGGCAATAATCAGCCCCAGCATTTT. Protein sequence: CASSRGNNQPQHF.

A single count supports this clone. V is TRBV20-1 and J is TRBJ2-7; TRBD2 aligns across 8 bases. The ends lost 3 bases at V and 3 bases at J; junction bases unmatched: 7. The CDR3 is 14 amino acids. Germline V gene sequence: CDR1 DFQATT, CDR2 SNEGSKA (reference sequence). As DNA, the CDR3 is TGCAGTGCTAGTTTAGGCGGGGGGATCTACGAGCAGTACTTC. Translating it yields CSASLGGGIYEQYF.

The chain couples TRBV6-6 to TRBJ1-1; D ambiguous. This CDR3 has 11 residues. Germline values: CDR1 MNHNY, CDR2 SVGAGI (reference sequence). V was shortened by 8 bases and J by 7 bases, with 11 bases between the two germline ends. As DNA, the CDR3 is TGTGCCAGCCGGAGTGGGAGTGAAGCTTTCTTT. Translation gives CASRSGSEAFF.

The J gene is TRBJ2-5, the V gene TRBV11-3; a weak D match, TRBD1 (6 bases). CDR1 and CDR2 (germline): SGHNT, YENEEA. The ends were cut back, 5 bases at V and 5 bases at J, with 15 bases in the middle. The CDR3 consists of 14 residues. The CDR3 protein is CASSPGEGVETQYF. Written as DNA, the CDR3 is TGTGCCAGCAGCCCAGGGGAAGGGGTGGAGACCCAGTACTTC.

This rearrangement joins TRBV27 to TRBJ1-5; perhaps TRBD1 as D (5 bases). The CDR3 is made up of 13 amino acids. V lost 8 bases to trimming and J lost 1 base, with 9 bases between them. CDR1 and CDR2 (germline): MNHEY, SMNVEV (reference sequence). Written as DNA, the CDR3 is TGTGCCAGCGGGCGGGGGAGCAATCAGCCCCAGCATTTT. Translating it yields CASGRGSNQPQHF.

The chain carries TRBV7-8 and TRBJ2-3; 9 bases fit TRBD2. The length of the CDR3 is 14 residues. V shed 5 bases, J shed 9 bases, and the junction held 9 bases outside the gene matches. Germline V lookup: CDR1 SGHVS, CDR2 FQNEAQ. This CDR3 reads CASSQTRGGRTQYF. CDR3 sequence (DNA): TGTGCCAGCAGCCAAACGCGGGGGGGCCGGACGCAGTATTTT.